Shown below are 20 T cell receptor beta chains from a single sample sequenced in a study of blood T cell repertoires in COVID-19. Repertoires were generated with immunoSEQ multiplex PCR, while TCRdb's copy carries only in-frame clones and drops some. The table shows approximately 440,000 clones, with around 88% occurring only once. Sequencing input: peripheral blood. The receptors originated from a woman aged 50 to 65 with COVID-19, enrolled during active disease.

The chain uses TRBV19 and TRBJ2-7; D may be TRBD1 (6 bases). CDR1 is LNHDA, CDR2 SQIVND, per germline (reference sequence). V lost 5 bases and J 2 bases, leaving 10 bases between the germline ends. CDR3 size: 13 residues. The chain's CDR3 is CASSVDRTYEQYF. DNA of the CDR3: TGTGCCAGTAGTGTCGACAGGACCTACGAGCAGTACTTC.

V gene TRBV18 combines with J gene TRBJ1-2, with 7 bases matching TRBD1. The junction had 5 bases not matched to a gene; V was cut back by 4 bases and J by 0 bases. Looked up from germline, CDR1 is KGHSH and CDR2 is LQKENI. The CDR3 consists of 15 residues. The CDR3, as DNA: TGTGCCAGCTCACTTCGGACAGGAGCTAACTATGGCTACACCTTC. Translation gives CASSLRTGANYGYTF.

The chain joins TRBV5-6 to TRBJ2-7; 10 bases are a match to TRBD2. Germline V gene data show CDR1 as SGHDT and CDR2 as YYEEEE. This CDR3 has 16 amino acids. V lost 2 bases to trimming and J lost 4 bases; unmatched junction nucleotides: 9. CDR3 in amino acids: CASSFLNLLAGYEQYF. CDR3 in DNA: TGTGCCAGCAGCTTCCTCAATCTACTAGCGGGGTACGAGCAGTACTTC.

The CDR3 DNA reads TGCGCCAGCAGCTCAGGGGTTCGCTCCTACAATGAGCAGTTCTTC. Residues: CASSSGVRSYNEQFF. V is TRBV5-1 and J is TRBJ2-1; perhaps TRBD1 as D (6 bases). Trimming removed 3 bases at V and 0 bases at J, with 10 bases between. This CDR3 has 15 residues. Germline CDR1 and CDR2: SGHRS and YFSETQ.

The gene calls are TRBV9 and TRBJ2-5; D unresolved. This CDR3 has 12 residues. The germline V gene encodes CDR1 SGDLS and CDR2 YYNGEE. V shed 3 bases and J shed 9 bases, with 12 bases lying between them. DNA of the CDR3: TGTGCCAGCAGCGGCCCAGTAGGAGCCCAGTACTTC. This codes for CASSGPVGAQYF.

The CDR3 spells CSVEPPGQGTVEQFF. The CDR3 DNA is TGCAGCGTTGAACCTCCGGGACAGGGAACGGTTGAGCAGTTCTTC. The gene calls are TRBV29-1 and TRBJ2-1; 9 nucleotides agree with TRBD1. J was trimmed by 9 bases and V by 2 bases; bases with no gene match: 11. Germline CDR1 SQVTM, CDR2 ANQGSEA. The CDR3 is 15 residues long.

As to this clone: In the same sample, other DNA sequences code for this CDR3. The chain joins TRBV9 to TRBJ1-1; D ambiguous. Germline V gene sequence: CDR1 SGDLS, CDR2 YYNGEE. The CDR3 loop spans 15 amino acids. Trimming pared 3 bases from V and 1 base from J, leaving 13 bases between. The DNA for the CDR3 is TGTGCCAGCAGCGAGTCCTTGACGGGGAACACTGAAGCTTTCTTT. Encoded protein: CASSESLTGNTEAFF.

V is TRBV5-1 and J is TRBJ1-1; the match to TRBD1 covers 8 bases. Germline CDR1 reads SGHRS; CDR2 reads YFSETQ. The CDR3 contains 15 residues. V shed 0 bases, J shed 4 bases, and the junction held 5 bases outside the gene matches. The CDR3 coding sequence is TGCGCCAGCAGCTTGGGGACCGACAGGGGCACTGAAGCTTTCTTT. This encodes CASSLGTDRGTEAFF.

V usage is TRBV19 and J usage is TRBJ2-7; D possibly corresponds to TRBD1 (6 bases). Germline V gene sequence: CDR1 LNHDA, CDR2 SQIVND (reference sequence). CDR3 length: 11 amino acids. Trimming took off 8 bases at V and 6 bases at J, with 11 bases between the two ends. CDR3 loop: CASGDIPEQYF. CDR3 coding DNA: TGTGCCAGTGGGGACATCCCCGAGCAGTACTTC.

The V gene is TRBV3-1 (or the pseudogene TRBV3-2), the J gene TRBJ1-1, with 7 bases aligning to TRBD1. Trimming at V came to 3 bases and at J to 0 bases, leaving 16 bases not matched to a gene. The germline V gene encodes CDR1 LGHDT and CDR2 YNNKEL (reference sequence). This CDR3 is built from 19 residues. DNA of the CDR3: TGTGCCAGCAGCCAGGATGTACGCAGGGGGGAGAGAATGAACACTGAAGCTTTCTTT. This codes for CASSQDVRRGERMNTEAFF.

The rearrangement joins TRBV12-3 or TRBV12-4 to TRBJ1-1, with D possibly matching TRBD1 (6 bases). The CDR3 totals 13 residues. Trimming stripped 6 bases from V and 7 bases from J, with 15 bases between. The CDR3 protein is CASRRGGPNEAFF. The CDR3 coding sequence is TGTGCCAGCAGGCGGGGGGGGCCAAATGAAGCTTTCTTT.

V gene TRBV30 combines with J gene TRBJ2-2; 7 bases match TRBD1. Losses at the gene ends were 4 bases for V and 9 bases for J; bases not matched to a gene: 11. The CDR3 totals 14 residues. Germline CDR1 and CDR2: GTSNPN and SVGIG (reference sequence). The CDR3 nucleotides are TGTGCCTGGAACCCGGACAGGCCCGACAGGGAGCTGTTTTTT. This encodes CAWNPDRPDRELFF.

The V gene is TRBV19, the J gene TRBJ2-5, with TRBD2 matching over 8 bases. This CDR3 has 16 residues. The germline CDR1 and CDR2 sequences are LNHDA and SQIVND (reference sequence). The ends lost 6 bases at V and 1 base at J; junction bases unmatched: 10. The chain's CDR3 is CASRGPGLGLQETQYF. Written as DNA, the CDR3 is TGTGCCAGTAGGGGACCGGGACTAGGCCTCCAAGAGACCCAGTACTTC.

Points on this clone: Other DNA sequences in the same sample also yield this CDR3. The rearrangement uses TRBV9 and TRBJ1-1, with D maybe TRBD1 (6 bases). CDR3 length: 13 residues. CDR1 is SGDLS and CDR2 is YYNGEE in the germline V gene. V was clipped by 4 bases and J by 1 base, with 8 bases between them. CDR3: CASSLTGNTEAFF. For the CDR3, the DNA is TGTGCCAGCAGCCTGACAGGGAACACTGAAGCTTTCTTT.

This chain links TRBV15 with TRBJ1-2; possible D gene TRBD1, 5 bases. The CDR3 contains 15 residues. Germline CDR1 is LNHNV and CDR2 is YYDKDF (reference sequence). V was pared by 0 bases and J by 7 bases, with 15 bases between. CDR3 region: CATSRDFLSGVGYTF. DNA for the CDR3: TGTGCCACCAGCAGAGATTTTTTGTCGGGGGTTGGCTACACCTTC.

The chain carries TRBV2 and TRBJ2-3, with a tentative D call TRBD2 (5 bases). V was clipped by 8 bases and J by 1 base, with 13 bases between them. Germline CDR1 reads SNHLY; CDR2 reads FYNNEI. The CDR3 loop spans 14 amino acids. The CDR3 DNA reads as TGTGCCAGCTCGCCCCGGGGAGGCACAGATACGCAGTATTTT. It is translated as CASSPRGGTDTQYF. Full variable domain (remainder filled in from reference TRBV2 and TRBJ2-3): EPEVTQTPSHQVTQMGQEVILRCVPISNHLYFYWYRQILGQKVEFLVSFYNNEISEKSEIFDDQFSVERPDGSNFTLKIRSTKLEDSAMYFCASSPRGGTDTQYFGPGTRLTVL.

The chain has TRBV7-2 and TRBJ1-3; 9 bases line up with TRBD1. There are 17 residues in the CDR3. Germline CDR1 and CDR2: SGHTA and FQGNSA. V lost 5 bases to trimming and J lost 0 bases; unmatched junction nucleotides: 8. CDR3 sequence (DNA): TGTGCCAGCAGCGCACACAGGGGGCTAAGCTCTGGAAACACCATATATTTT. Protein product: CASSAHRGLSSGNTIYF.

The CDR3 region is CASSFVRVYRDTEAFF. The CDR3 region has the DNA TGTGCCAGCAGCTTTGTCAGGGTCTATCGGGACACTGAAGCTTTCTTT. This sequence joins TRBV7-9 and TRBJ1-1; the D gene is possibly TRBD1 (5 bases). V was trimmed by 3 bases and J by 3 bases, leaving 17 bases between them. This CDR3 region has 16 residues. From germline, CDR1 is SEHNR and CDR2 FQNEAQ (reference sequence).

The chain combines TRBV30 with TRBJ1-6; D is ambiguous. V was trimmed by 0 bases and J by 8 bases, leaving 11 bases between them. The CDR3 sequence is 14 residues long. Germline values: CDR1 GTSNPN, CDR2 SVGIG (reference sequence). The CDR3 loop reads CAWSVRKGDSPLHF. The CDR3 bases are TGTGCCTGGAGTGTACGTAAGGGAGATTCACCCCTCCACTTT.

The CDR3 nucleotides are TGTGCCAGTACTTTCACGCCGGGACAGGGGAAAAACATTCAGTACTTC. Amino acid sequence: CASTFTPGQGKNIQYF. The chain recombines TRBV19 with TRBJ2-4; 10 bases agree with TRBD1. CDR1 and CDR2 from the germline V gene are LNHDA and SQIVND (reference sequence). Trimming removed 7 bases from V and 4 bases from J; junction bases left unmatched: 10. The CDR3 loop spans 16 amino acids.